The 31 T cell receptor beta chains presented below share a single source sample, sequenced in a study of blood T cells in healthy people across ages. PCR was performed a second time for 7 to 11 cycles using a sample-barcoded 5' primer and a J-beta primer mix. TCRdb recomputed calls from the 5' RACE reads with MiXCR, one row per CDR3 protein. The sample consists of about 2 million distinct CDR3 sequences, approximately 50% of them appearing once. Material for sequencing was blood. Receptors originate from a woman in her thirties or forties in good health.

This chain connects TRBV29-1 to TRBJ2-1, with a possible D match to TRBD2 (6 bases). The V and J ends lost 5 bases and 13 bases respectively, with 24 bases between them. Germline V gene lookup returns CDR1 SQVTM and CDR2 ANQGSEA. This CDR3 spans 14 amino acids. CDR3 sequence: CSVTGVLYQETQFF. The CDR3 nucleotides are TGCAGCGTTACGGGGGTCTTATATCAAGAGACCCAGTTCTTC.

This clonotype has a handful of counts. The rearrangement uses TRBV6-5 and TRBJ1-2; D ambiguous. This CDR3 is 13 amino acids long. V gave up 6 bases and J gave up 4 bases, with 12 bases separating them. Germline CDR1 is MNHEY and CDR2 is SVGAGI. CDR3 in DNA: TGTGCCAGCAGGAGGGTCGACACCTATGGCTACACCTTC. Translated: CASRRVDTYGYTF.

The chain links TRBV9 to TRBJ1-5, with TRBD1 as a possible D gene (5 bases). Trimming removed 3 bases from V and 0 bases from J, with 7 bases in between. This CDR3 is built from 14 residues. CDR1 is SGDLS and CDR2 is YYNGEE in the germline V gene. CDR3 region: CASSAGASNQPQHF. The CDR3 DNA reads as TGTGCCAGCAGCGCCGGGGCTAGCAATCAGCCCCAGCATTTT.

This clonotype has a handful of counts. The chain carries TRBV5-1 and TRBJ1-5, with D tentatively TRBD1 (5 bases). Germline V lookup: CDR1 SGHRS, CDR2 YFSETQ. Trimming took off 0 bases at V and 6 bases at J, with 7 bases between the two ends. The CDR3 length is 13 residues. CDR3 protein: CASSLEGLQPQHF. CDR3 sequence (DNA): TGCGCCAGCAGCTTGGAGGGGCTTCAGCCCCAGCATTTT. The full variable domain, with the rest looked up from reference TRBV5-1 and TRBJ1-5, is KAGVTQTPRYLIKTRGQQVTLSCSPISGHRSVSWYQQTPGQGLQFLFEYFSETQRNKGNFPGRFSGRQFSNSRSEMNVSTLELGDSALYLCASSLEGLQPQHFGDGTRLSIL.

The chain joins TRBV4-3 to TRBJ2-1; D is perhaps TRBD1 (6 bases). V was clipped by 2 bases and J by 13 bases, with 15 bases between them. CDR3 length: 13 residues. Germline V CDR1 and CDR2: LGHNA, YSLEER. CDR3 DNA: TGCGCCAGCAGCCAATGGGGAAAGGGGGAACAGTTCTTC. The encoded protein is CASSQWGKGEQFF.

This clonotype was picked up many times. The V call is TRBV12-3 or TRBV12-4, the J call TRBJ2-7; D is undetermined. Trimming stripped 2 bases from V and 4 bases from J, with 9 bases between. The CDR3 contains 13 residues. CDR3 coding DNA: TGTGCCAGCAGTTTATCCGGTGGGTACGAGCAGTACTTC. This codes for CASSLSGGYEQYF.

This clonotype turned up a few times. The rearrangement links TRBV2 to TRBJ2-5; 9 bases are a match to TRBD2. V dropped 0 bases and J dropped 6; count of bases not matched to a gene: 5. Germline V gene sequence: CDR1 SNHLY, CDR2 FYNNEI. The CDR3 has 15 residues. The CDR3 DNA reads as TGTGCCAGCAGTGAAGCTCGCGGGGGGGCCCAGACCCAGTACTTC. Its protein product is CASSEARGGAQTQYF. Drawing the rest from reference TRBV2 and TRBJ2-5, the complete variable domain is EPEVTQTPSHQVTQMGQEVILRCVPISNHLYFYWYRQILGQKVEFLVSFYNNEISEKSEIFDDQFSVERPDGSNFTLKIRSTKLEDSAMYFCASSEARGGAQTQYFGPGTRLLVL.

This clonotype was found a few times. The chain combines TRBV25-1 with TRBJ2-3; unclear D gene. Germline V gene sequence: CDR1 MGHDK, CDR2 SYGVNS. The CDR3 has 11 residues. Trimming removed 6 bases at V and 4 bases at J, with 5 bases between. CDR3 DNA: TGTGCCAGCAGGAATGCAGATACGCAGTATTTT. Encoded protein: CASRNADTQYF.

Only a few counts were recorded for this clonotype. The chain carries TRBV7-2 and TRBJ2-6; a possible D gene is TRBD2 (5 bases). In germline, CDR1 is SGHTA, CDR2 FQGNSA. Trimming removed 5 bases from V and 0 bases from J, with 11 bases in between. The CDR3 is made up of 16 amino acids. The CDR3 sequence: CASSEGPPSGANVLTF. CDR3 bases: TGTGCCAGCAGCGAGGGTCCACCCTCTGGGGCCAACGTCCTGACTTTC.

This clonotype was seen a handful of times. V is TRBV4-3 and J is TRBJ2-7; D is possibly TRBD1 (6 bases). Trimming shortened V by 5 bases and J by 6 bases, and 14 bases separated the two germline ends. Germline CDR1 reads LGHNA; CDR2 reads YSLEER. This CDR3 contains 13 residues. CDR3 in DNA: TGCGCCAGCAGCGAAGCCAGGGGAGCCGAGCAGTACTTC. Its translation is CASSEARGAEQYF.

The CDR3 here is CASSTRDSSNQPQHF. Written as DNA, the CDR3 is TGTGCCAGCAGTACCCGGGACAGTAGCAATCAGCCCCAGCATTTT. J is TRBJ1-5 and V is TRBV6-5, with 7 bases identical to TRBD1. Trimming cost V 5 bases and J 0 bases; bases outside gene matches: 4. Germline CDR1 and CDR2: MNHEY and SVGAGI. This CDR3 is 15 amino acids long.

The chain joins TRBV7-2 to TRBJ1-2; TRBD1 agrees at 7 bases. V dropped 6 bases and J dropped 8; count of bases not matched to a gene: 15. There are 15 residues in the CDR3. Germline V CDR1 and CDR2: SGHTA, FQGNSA. CDR3 DNA: TGTGCCAGCAGTTCAACCCAGGGAGGGGGCCTAGGCTACACCTTC. As protein: CASSSTQGGGLGYTF.

The chain's CDR3 is CASSVGDRKNNEQFF. DNA for the CDR3: TGTGCCAGCAGCGTAGGGGACAGAAAGAACAATGAGCAGTTCTTC. The genes are TRBV9 and TRBJ2-1, with 7 nucleotides matching TRBD1. From germline, CDR1 is SGDLS and CDR2 YYNGEE. The CDR3 contains 15 residues. The J segment lost 5 bases and the V segment lost 0 bases, leaving 5 bases of the junction unmatched.

Only a few counts were recorded for this clonotype. J is TRBJ2-3 and V is TRBV7-6; 9 nucleotides agree with TRBD2. The V gene end was trimmed by 4 bases and the J gene end by 0 bases; junction bases not matched to a gene: 2. The CDR3 has 15 residues. Germline values: CDR1 SGHVS, CDR2 FNYEAQ. The CDR3, as DNA: TGTGCCAGCAGCTACGGACTAGCGAGCACAGATACGCAGTATTTT. Its translation: CASSYGLASTDTQYF.

The chain joins TRBV6-1 to TRBJ1-2; D gene uncertain. Germline values: CDR1 MNHNS, CDR2 SASEGT. With 9 bases removed from V and 8 bases from J, the gap between germline ends came to 13 bases. The CDR3 loop spans 11 amino acids. CDR3 sequence reads: CASGFIWGYTF. The CDR3 coding sequence is TGTGCCAGTGGATTTATTTGGGGCTACACCTTC.

The V call is TRBV4-3, the J call TRBJ2-7; 10 positions match TRBD2. Germline V lookup: CDR1 LGHNA, CDR2 YSLEER. The CDR3 is 19 residues long. Germline trimming cut 0 bases from V and 4 bases from J; bases unmatched to any gene: 15. The CDR3 DNA reads TGCGCCAGCAGCCAAGATTGGATAGCGGGGGGCCAACGGCATTACGAGCAGTACTTC. Amino acid sequence: CASSQDWIAGGQRHYEQYF.

This clonotype has a handful of counts. The chain carries TRBV12-3 or TRBV12-4 and TRBJ2-1, with TRBD2 matching over 12 bases. V was pared by 1 base and J by 5 bases, with 3 bases of the junction left unmatched. CDR3 size: 16 residues. The CDR3 sequence: CASSLGASGGDNEQFF. The DNA for the CDR3 is TGTGCCAGCAGTTTAGGGGCTAGCGGGGGGGACAATGAGCAGTTCTTC.

J is TRBJ1-3 and V is TRBV29-1, with 8 bases lining up with TRBD1. CDR1 is SQVTM, CDR2 ANQGSEA, per germline. This CDR3 comprises 14 residues. With V trimmed by 7 bases and J by 0 bases, 5 bases remained unmatched. The DNA of the CDR3 is TGCAGCGCCACGACAGGGGACTCTGGAAACACCATATATTTT. Translating it yields CSATTGDSGNTIYF.

This clonotype appeared a few times. The J gene is TRBJ2-1, the V gene TRBV6-2 or TRBV6-3, with D hard to call. There are 15 residues in the CDR3. Germline CDR1 and CDR2: MNHEY and SVGEGT. V was pared by 0 bases and J by 1 base, with 7 bases between. CDR3 nucleotide sequence: TGTGCCAGCAGTTACTCTGGTATTTCCTACAATGAGCAGTTCTTC. Translated, it gives CASSYSGISYNEQFF.

This clonotype has only one observation. V gene TRBV27 combines with J gene TRBJ2-7; D is unresolved. CDR3 length: 11 amino acids. The germline V gene encodes CDR1 MNHEY and CDR2 SMNVEV (reference sequence). V gave up 8 bases and J gave up 6 bases, with 11 bases separating them. The CDR3 DNA follows: TGTGCCAGCGAGGCCCAGAGCGAGCAGTACTTC. It is translated as CASEAQSEQYF.

This clonotype was seen more than once but under ten times. This sequence joins TRBV28 and TRBJ2-3; 7 bases map to TRBD1. Germline trimming cut 4 bases from V and 0 bases from J; bases unmatched to any gene: 10. Germline V lookup: CDR1 MDHEN, CDR2 SYDVKM. The CDR3 extends over 17 amino acids. The CDR3 region has the DNA TGTGCCAGCAGTTCGAGACCCGGGACAGCTAGCACAGATACGCAGTATTTT. Amino acids: CASSSRPGTASTDTQYF.

J is TRBJ2-3 and V is TRBV27, with 10 bases identical to TRBD2. V dropped 8 bases and J dropped 5; count of bases not matched to a gene: 10. Germline V gene lookup returns CDR1 MNHEY and CDR2 SMNVEV (reference sequence). CDR3 length: 15 residues. The CDR3 DNA sequence: TGTGCCAGCTGTGGTCTAGCGGGGGCGGGAGATACGCAGTATTTT. Amino acids: CASCGLAGAGDTQYF.

V is TRBV20-1 and J is TRBJ1-2; 9 bases are a match to TRBD1. CDR3 length: 14 amino acids. V dropped 6 bases and J dropped 7; count of bases not matched to a gene: 12. CDR1 and CDR2 (germline): DFQATT, SNEGSKA (reference sequence). This chain's CDR3 is CSAPIQGALSGYTF. CDR3 DNA sequence: TGCAGTGCCCCGATACAGGGGGCGCTTTCTGGCTACACCTTC.

This rearrangement joins TRBV20-1 to TRBJ2-6; D is unresolved. Germline V lookup: CDR1 DFQATT, CDR2 SNEGSKA (reference sequence). This CDR3 has 14 amino acids. V was clipped by 5 bases and J by 2 bases, with 10 bases between them. CDR3 nucleotides: TGCAGTGCTTCTAGGGTTCCTGGGGCCAACGTCCTGACTTTC. It specifies CSASRVPGANVLTF.

The rearrangement joins TRBV24-1 to TRBJ2-1; 10 positions match TRBD1. The CDR3 contains 16 residues. The V segment lost 4 bases and the J segment 7 bases; nucleotides outside the gene matches: 9. Germline assignment: CDR1 KGHDR and CDR2 SFDVKD. In DNA form, the CDR3 reads TGTGCCACCAGTGACACAGACAGGGGGCTGAGGAATGAGCAGTTCTTC. Its protein is CATSDTDRGLRNEQFF.

V is TRBV20-1 and J is TRBJ2-7, with 9 positions matching TRBD1. J was trimmed by 6 bases and V by 1 base; bases with no gene match: 10. The CDR3 totals 15 residues. Germline CDR1 DFQATT, CDR2 SNEGSKA (reference sequence). The CDR3 sequence: CSARALGQGKAEQYF. The DNA of the CDR3 is TGCAGTGCTAGAGCGTTAGGACAGGGGAAGGCCGAGCAGTACTTC.

The chain recombines TRBV6-2 or TRBV6-3 with TRBJ2-3, with TRBD2 identical over 8 bases. V lost 8 bases, J lost 0 bases, and 4 bases stayed unmatched. Germline CDR1 is MNHEY and CDR2 is SVGEGT. CDR3 length equals 14 residues. CDR3 sequence reads: CASVRGGSTDTQYF. DNA for the CDR3: TGTGCCAGCGTACGGGGGGGGAGCACAGATACGCAGTATTTT.

This rearrangement joins TRBV6-1 to TRBJ2-3; TRBD2 aligns across 12 bases. V lost 5 bases and J lost 3; bases outside the gene matches: 9. The CDR3 is 17 residues long. Per germline, CDR1 MNHNS and CDR2 SASEGT. The CDR3 is CASSPPSGGAQTDTQYF. As DNA, the CDR3 is TGTGCCAGCAGTCCTCCTAGCGGGGGGGCTCAAACAGATACGCAGTATTTT.

This clonotype has just one count. The rearrangement links TRBV29-1 to TRBJ1-5; D is unresolved. CDR3 length equals 13 residues. Germline CDR1 SQVTM, CDR2 ANQGSEA. Trimming pared 1 base from V and 2 bases from J, leaving 6 bases between. CDR3 sequence: CSVEVSGNQPQHF. The CDR3 nucleotides are TGCAGCGTTGAAGTTTCCGGCAATCAGCCCCAGCATTTT.

This clonotype was seen more than once but under ten times. V gene TRBV27 combines with J gene TRBJ2-7; the match to TRBD1 covers 8 bases. The J segment lost 0 bases and the V segment lost 7 bases, leaving 17 bases of the junction unmatched. Germline V gives CDR1 MNHEY, CDR2 SMNVEV (reference sequence). This CDR3 is built from 18 residues. CDR3 sequence reads: CASTLRWTRTGPSYEQYF. CDR3 coding DNA: TGTGCCAGCACCTTAAGGTGGACCAGGACAGGGCCCTCCTACGAGCAGTACTTC.

The chain recombines TRBV27 with TRBJ1-2, with D perhaps matching TRBD1 (5 bases). Trimming cost V 0 bases and J 4 bases, with 12 bases left between them. The germline V gene encodes CDR1 MNHEY and CDR2 SMNVEV (reference sequence). The CDR3 sequence is 15 residues long. CDR3 DNA sequence: TGTGCCAGCAGTTTATCGGGCAGGGCCCTCTATGGCTACACCTTC. It encodes CASSLSGRALYGYTF.